These 11 T cell receptor beta chains came from one sample sequenced in a study of T cells after yellow fever vaccination. MiXCR, run by TCRdb on the 5' RACE reads, gives a single entry per CDR3 protein. Of about 350,000 distinct CDR3 sequences detected, approximately 10% appear once; the ten largest clones hold roughly 18%. This sample comprised PBMCs, obtained on the day of the first yellow fever vaccination. All receptors come from a man younger than 35 who received the YFV17D yellow fever vaccine.

The chain joins TRBV13 to TRBJ2-1; tentatively, D is TRBD2 (5 bases). This CDR3 has 16 residues. CDR1 is PRHDT and CDR2 is FYEKMQ in the germline V gene (reference sequence). Trimming removed 2 bases at V and 0 bases at J, with 11 bases between. In nucleotides, the CDR3 is TGTGCCAGCAGCTTATTGCGGGCCCGCTCCTACAATGAGCAGTTCTTC. Amino acids: CASSLLRARSYNEQFF. Together with reference TRBV13 and TRBJ2-1, the CDR3 gives the full variable domain: AAGVIQSPRHLIKEKRETATLKCYPIPRHDTVYWYQQGPGQDPQFLISFYEKMQSDKGSIPDRFSAQQFSDYHSELNMSSLELGDSALYFCASSLLRARSYNEQFFGPGTRLTVL.

CDR3 region: CASSRNGDAGNTIYF. CDR3 in DNA: TGTGCCAGCTCTCGTAACGGAGACGCTGGAAACACCATATATTTT. The chain recombines TRBV18 with TRBJ1-3; D is undetermined. Germline V gives CDR1 KGHSH, CDR2 LQKENI. V lost 6 bases, J lost 2 bases, and 14 bases lay in between. The CDR3 runs to 15 residues.

Only a few counts were recorded for this clonotype. The V gene is TRBV20-1, the J gene TRBJ1-4; 10 bases are a match to TRBD1. From germline, CDR1 is DFQATT and CDR2 SNEGSKA (reference sequence). V lost 6 bases to trimming and J lost 2 bases; unmatched junction nucleotides: 9. CDR3 length: 16 residues. In DNA, the CDR3 is TGCAGTGCGACGGACAGGGGGAGGTCTACTAATGAAAAACTGTTTTTT. Its translation: CSATDRGRSTNEKLFF.

A remark on this clonotype: Relative to the germline gene, one junction end is altered; a read error may explain this. This chain joins TRBV6-1 and TRBJ2-2; D is ambiguous. This CDR3 is 13 amino acids long. Germline V CDR1 and CDR2: MNHNS, SASEGT. The CDR3 sequence is CASSDPNTVELFF. CDR3 DNA sequence: TGTGCCAGCAGTGATCCGAACACCGTGGAGCTGTTTTTT.

In its sample, this clonotype was seen a few times. V and J are TRBV4-2 and TRBJ2-7, with 11 nucleotides matching TRBD1. The CDR3 length is 19 residues. V trimming: 0 bases; J trimming: 1 base; junction bases outside the gene matches: 11. Looked up from germline, CDR1 is LGHNA and CDR2 is YNFKEQ. CDR3 sequence (DNA): TGTGCCAGCAGCCAAGATTTAGGCCCGGGACAGGGGGGATCCTACGAGCAGTACTTC. Encoded protein: CASSQDLGPGQGGSYEQYF.

In this sample, this clonotype turned up a few times. The chain couples TRBV18 to TRBJ1-5; TRBD1 matches 8 bases. Trimming removed 3 bases from V and 5 bases from J; junction bases left unmatched: 6. CDR3 length equals 15 residues. Germline assignment: CDR1 KGHSH and CDR2 LQKENI. The CDR3 DNA reads TGTGCCAGCTCACCTAGACAGGGGTCAGATCAGCCCCAGCATTTT. Translating it yields CASSPRQGSDQPQHF.

The chain uses TRBV5-4 and TRBJ1-1; maybe TRBD1 (6 bases). Looked up from germline, CDR1 is SGHNT and CDR2 is YYREEE (reference sequence). V lost 0 bases and J lost 5, with 17 bases in between. This CDR3 is built from 16 residues. CDR3 protein: CASSLAIAQGETEAFF. The CDR3 DNA sequence: TGTGCCAGCAGCTTGGCCATAGCACAGGGCGAGACTGAAGCTTTCTTT. The whole variable domain, filled in from reference TRBV5-4 and TRBJ1-1, reads ETGVTQSPTHLIKTRGQQVTLRCSSQSGHNTVSWYQQALGQGPQFIFQYYREEENGRGNFPPRFSGLQFPNYSSELNVNALELDDSALYLCASSLAIAQGETEAFFGQGTRLTVV.

In its sample, this clonotype was seen a few times. The chain recombines TRBV18 with TRBJ2-1; 9 bases map to TRBD1. Germline assignment: CDR1 KGHSH and CDR2 LQKENI. Trimming at V came to 6 bases and at J to 9 bases, leaving 9 bases not matched to a gene. The CDR3 loop spans 14 amino acids. CDR3 residues: CASSSGTGMLEQFF. The CDR3 DNA is TGTGCCAGCTCGTCCGGGACAGGGATGCTTGAGCAGTTCTTC.

The chain carries TRBV6-5 and TRBJ1-6, with D possibly TRBD1 on 5 matching bases. Germline CDR1 reads MNHEY; CDR2 reads SVGAGI. Trimming left V 4 bases short and J 3 bases short, with 16 bases between. The CDR3 runs 17 residues. In nucleotides, the CDR3 is TGTGCCAGCAGTTCGGGGACGGTCAAATACTATAATTCACCCCTCCACTTT. It is translated as CASSSGTVKYYNSPLHF.

This clonotype was observed many times. V gene TRBV4-3 combines with J gene TRBJ2-2, with TRBD2 identical over 11 bases. Germline V gene lookup returns CDR1 LGHNA and CDR2 YSLEER. The CDR3 is 18 amino acids. The ends lost 2 bases at V and 7 bases at J; junction bases unmatched: 12. The CDR3 loop reads CASSQITGTSGGGGELFF. The CDR3 DNA reads TGCGCCAGCAGCCAAATTACTGGGACTAGCGGCGGTGGCGGGGAGCTGTTTTTT.

This clonotype was recorded a few times. The rearrangement links TRBV7-2 to TRBJ2-1; 12 bases align to TRBD1. Germline V gene data show CDR1 as SGHTA and CDR2 as FQGNSA. The CDR3 consists of 15 residues. V shed 4 bases and J 9 bases; nucleotides not matched to a gene: 7. The CDR3 loop reads CASSSGQGAIGEQFF. Here the CDR3 DNA reads TGTGCCAGCAGCTCGGGACAGGGGGCCATCGGTGAGCAGTTCTTC. The full variable domain, completed using reference TRBV7-2 and TRBJ2-1, is GAGVSQSPSNKVTEKGKDVELRCDPISGHTALYWYRQSLGQGLEFLIYFQGNSAPDKSGLPSDRFSAERTGGSVSTLTIQRTQQEDSAVYLCASSSGQGAIGEQFFGPGTRLTVL.